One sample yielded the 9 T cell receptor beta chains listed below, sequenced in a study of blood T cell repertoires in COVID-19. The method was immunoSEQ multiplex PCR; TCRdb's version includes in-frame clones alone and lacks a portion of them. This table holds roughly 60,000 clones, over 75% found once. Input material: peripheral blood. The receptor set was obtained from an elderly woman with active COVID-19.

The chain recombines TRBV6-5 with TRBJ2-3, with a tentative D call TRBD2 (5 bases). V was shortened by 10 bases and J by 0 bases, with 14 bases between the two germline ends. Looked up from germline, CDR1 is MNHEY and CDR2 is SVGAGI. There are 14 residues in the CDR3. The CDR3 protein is CATRTSTSTDTQYF. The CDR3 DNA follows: TGTGCCACCAGGACTTCCACTAGCACAGATACGCAGTATTTT.

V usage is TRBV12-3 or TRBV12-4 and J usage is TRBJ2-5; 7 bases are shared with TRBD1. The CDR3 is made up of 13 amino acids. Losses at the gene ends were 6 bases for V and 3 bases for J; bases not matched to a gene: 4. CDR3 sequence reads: CASSRDSKETQYF. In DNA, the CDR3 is TGTGCCAGCAGCAGGGACAGCAAAGAGACCCAGTACTTC.

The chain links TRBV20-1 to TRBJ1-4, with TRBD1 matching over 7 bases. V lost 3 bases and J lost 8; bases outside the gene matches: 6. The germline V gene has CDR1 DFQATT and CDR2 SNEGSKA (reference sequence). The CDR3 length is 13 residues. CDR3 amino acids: CSASKGAGEKLFF. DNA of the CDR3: TGCAGTGCTAGTAAGGGGGCGGGGGAAAAACTGTTTTTT.

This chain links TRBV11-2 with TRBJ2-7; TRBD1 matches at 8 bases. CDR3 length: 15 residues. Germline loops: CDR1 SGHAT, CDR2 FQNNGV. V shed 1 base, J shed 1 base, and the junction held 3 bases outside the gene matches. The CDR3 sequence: CASSLVGDRSYEQYF. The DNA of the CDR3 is TGTGCCAGCAGCTTAGTGGGGGACAGGTCCTACGAGCAGTACTTC.

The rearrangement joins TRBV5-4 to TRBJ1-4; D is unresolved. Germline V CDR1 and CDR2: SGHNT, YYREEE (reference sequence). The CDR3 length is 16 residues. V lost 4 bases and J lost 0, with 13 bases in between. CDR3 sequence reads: CASSARSIATNEKLFF. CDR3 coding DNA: TGTGCCAGCAGCGCGAGGAGCATTGCAACTAATGAAAAACTGTTTTTT.

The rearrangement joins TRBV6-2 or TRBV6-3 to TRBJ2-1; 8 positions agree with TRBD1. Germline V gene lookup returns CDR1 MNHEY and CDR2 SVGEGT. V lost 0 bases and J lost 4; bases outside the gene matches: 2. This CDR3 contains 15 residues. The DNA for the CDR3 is TGTGCCAGCAGTTACTCAGGACAGGGATACAATGAGCAGTTCTTC. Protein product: CASSYSGQGYNEQFF.

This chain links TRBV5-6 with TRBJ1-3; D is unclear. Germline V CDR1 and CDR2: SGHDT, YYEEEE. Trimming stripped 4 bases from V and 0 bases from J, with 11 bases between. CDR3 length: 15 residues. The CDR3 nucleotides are TGTGCCAGCAGCGCTTGGCTGCCCTCTGGAAACACCATATATTTT. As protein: CASSAWLPSGNTIYF.

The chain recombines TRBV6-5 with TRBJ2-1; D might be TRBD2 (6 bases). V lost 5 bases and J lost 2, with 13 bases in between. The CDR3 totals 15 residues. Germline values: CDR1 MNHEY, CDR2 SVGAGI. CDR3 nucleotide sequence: TGTGCCAGCAGTCCCCTGGGCGGGGCCTACAATGAGCAGTTCTTC. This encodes CASSPLGGAYNEQFF.

CDR3 sequence (DNA): TGCAGTGCTAGTCCGACAGGAACCGGTAACAATGAGCAGTTCTTC. Amino acids: CSASPTGTGNNEQFF. The V call is TRBV20-1, the J call TRBJ2-1; the D gene is possibly TRBD1 (6 bases). V gave up 3 bases and J gave up 5 bases, with 17 bases separating them. The germline CDR1 and CDR2 sequences are DFQATT and SNEGSKA (reference sequence). The CDR3 runs 15 residues.